These 27 T cell receptor beta chains were sequenced from one sample in a study of T cells after yellow fever vaccination. TCRdb recomputed calls from the 5' RACE reads with MiXCR, one row per CDR3 protein. The data contain some 320,000 distinct CDR3 sequences, roughly 9.4% of them singletons. Source: PBMCs, taken on the day of the first yellow fever vaccination. All receptors derive from a man aged 18 to 30 who received the YFV17D yellow fever vaccine.

The DNA of the CDR3 is TGTGCCAGCAGCGTAGTCGCAGGGGTGTACACTGAAGCTTTCTTT. Its protein is CASSVVAGVYTEAFF. The rearrangement joins TRBV12-3 or TRBV12-4 to TRBJ1-1, with a tentative D call TRBD1 (6 bases). The CDR3 totals 15 residues. V gave up 6 bases and J gave up 3 bases, with 17 bases separating them.

This rearrangement joins TRBV18 to TRBJ1-2; D gene uncertain. Trimming removed 5 bases at V and 6 bases at J, with 16 bases between. Germline-derived CDR1 and CDR2 are KGHSH and LQKENI. The CDR3 is made up of 14 amino acids. CDR3 in amino acids: CASSRDLVLDGYTF. The DNA of the CDR3 is TGTGCCAGCTCAAGGGATTTGGTTCTCGATGGCTACACCTTC. Supplemented by reference TRBV18 and TRBJ1-2, the full variable domain reads NAGVMQNPRHLVRRRGQEARLRCSPMKGHSHVYWYRQLPEEGLKFMVYLQKENIIDESGMPKERFSAEFPKEGPSILRIQQVVRGDSAAYFCASSRDLVLDGYTFGSGTRLTVV.

The chain employs TRBV11-1 and TRBJ1-4; 8 bases match TRBD1. V gave up 3 bases and J gave up 3 bases; unmatched junction bases: 12. Germline V CDR1 and CDR2: SGHAT, FQDESV (reference sequence). The CDR3 covers 18 residues. The CDR3 protein is CASSFGQGRPLANEKLFF. Here the CDR3 DNA reads TGTGCCAGCAGCTTTGGACAGGGCCGTCCCCTGGCTAATGAAAAACTGTTTTTT.

The gene calls are TRBV29-1 and TRBJ2-2; no clear D. Trimming removed 7 bases from V and 6 bases from J, with 12 bases in between. This CDR3 comprises 12 residues. Germline assignment: CDR1 SQVTM and CDR2 ANQGSEA. CDR3 sequence (DNA): TGCAGCGCTGGTACCTTGGCCGGGGAGCTGTTTTTT. Protein sequence: CSAGTLAGELFF.

This clonotype has just a few counts. The rearrangement joins TRBV12-3 or TRBV12-4 to TRBJ1-1, with 8 bases matching TRBD1. The CDR3 totals 15 residues. V was clipped by 5 bases and J by 11 bases; unmatched bases: 16. The chain's CDR3 is CASSQGSDRAEKAFF. CDR3 in DNA: TGTGCCAGCAGTCAGGGATCGGACAGGGCTGAAAAGGCTTTCTTT.

In its sample, this clonotype was seen a few times. This chain connects TRBV5-1 to TRBJ2-1; 9 bases match TRBD2. Germline-derived CDR1 and CDR2 are SGHRS and YFSETQ. This CDR3 is built from 15 residues. The junction had 9 bases not matched to a gene; V was cut back by 4 bases and J by 7 bases. CDR3 in amino acids: CASSGRTSEGNEQFF. CDR3 DNA sequence: TGCGCCAGCAGCGGAAGGACTAGCGAGGGGAATGAGCAGTTCTTC.

This clonotype was recorded at least ten times. The V call is TRBV5-1, the J call TRBJ2-3; TRBD1 agrees at 8 bases. J lost 0 bases, V lost 3 bases, and 12 bases had no gene match. This CDR3 contains 18 residues. Germline V gene lookup returns CDR1 SGHRS and CDR2 YFSETQ. CDR3: CASSYGQGTPASTDTQYF. CDR3 DNA: TGCGCCAGCAGCTACGGACAGGGAACTCCTGCTAGCACAGATACGCAGTATTTT.

Many counts were recorded for this clonotype. The chain couples TRBV12-3 or TRBV12-4 to TRBJ2-2; the D is unclear. The CDR3 spans 15 residues. V shed 1 base and J shed 4 bases, with 10 bases lying between them. The CDR3 DNA follows: TGTGCCAGCAGTTTAGTCCTTGGTGCCACCGGGGAGCTGTTTTTT. Translated, it gives CASSLVLGATGELFF.

Only a few counts were recorded for this clonotype. The chain is built from TRBV5-1 and TRBJ2-4, with 9 positions matching TRBD1. Germline trimming cut 0 bases from V and 8 bases from J; bases unmatched to any gene: 0. Germline CDR1 is SGHRS and CDR2 is YFSETQ. The length of the CDR3 is 13 residues. The chain's CDR3 is CASSLGTGDIQYF. The CDR3 bases are TGCGCCAGCAGCTTGGGGACAGGGGACATTCAGTACTTC.

This clonotype has a handful of counts. This chain connects TRBV12-3 or TRBV12-4 to TRBJ2-1, with D possibly being TRBD1 or TRBD2 (7 bases each). V lost 7 bases, J lost 7 bases, and 17 bases lay in between. The CDR3 runs to 14 residues. The chain's CDR3 is CASMREGARNEQFF. Here the CDR3 DNA reads TGTGCCAGCATGAGGGAGGGGGCGCGAAATGAGCAGTTCTTC.

This sequence joins TRBV5-1 and TRBJ1-2, with 11 bases that match TRBD1. Per germline, CDR1 SGHRS and CDR2 YFSETQ. Unmatched junction bases numbered 9, after V lost 4 bases and J lost 7 bases. The CDR3 totals 15 residues. The CDR3 reads CASSPADRGQSGYTF. The DNA of the CDR3 is TGCGCCAGCAGCCCTGCGGACAGGGGGCAGAGTGGCTACACCTTC. Drawing the rest from reference TRBV5-1 and TRBJ1-2, the complete variable domain is KAGVTQTPRYLIKTRGQQVTLSCSPISGHRSVSWYQQTPGQGLQFLFEYFSETQRNKGNFPGRFSGRQFSNSRSEMNVSTLELGDSALYLCASSPADRGQSGYTFGSGTRLTVV.

The chain uses TRBV19 and TRBJ2-7; D may correspond to TRBD1 or TRBD2 (6 bases each). The germline CDR1 and CDR2 sequences are LNHDA and SQIVND (reference sequence). The CDR3 has 13 residues. The V and J ends lost 5 bases and 0 bases respectively, with 8 bases between them. The CDR3 region is CASSPGASYEQYV. The CDR3, as DNA: TGTGCCAGTAGTCCGGGGGCCTCCTACGAGCAGTACGTC.

This clonotype was observed a handful of times. V usage is TRBV4-1 and J usage is TRBJ2-3; D might be TRBD2 (5 bases). Germline values: CDR1 MGHRA, CDR2 YSYEKL. V lost 1 base and J 6 bases, leaving 11 bases between the germline ends. This CDR3 region has 14 residues. The CDR3 spells CASSQGSRGDTQYF. DNA for the CDR3: TGCGCCAGCAGCCAAGGCTCACGAGGGGATACGCAGTATTTT.

This chain links TRBV10-3 with TRBJ1-3; weak D call: TRBD1 (6 bases). This CDR3 region has 14 residues. V lost 6 bases to trimming and J lost 1 base, with 10 bases between them. CDR1 is ENHRY, CDR2 SYGVKD, per germline. CDR3 in amino acids: CAISGQLSGNTIYF. In DNA form, the CDR3 reads TGTGCCATCAGCGGACAGTTATCTGGAAACACCATATATTTT.

The chain has TRBV19 and TRBJ2-6; D tentatively fits TRBD1 or TRBD2 (5 bases each). The germline V gene encodes CDR1 LNHDA and CDR2 SQIVND (reference sequence). V lost 4 bases and J 0 bases, leaving 13 bases between the germline ends. The CDR3 has 17 residues. The CDR3 DNA reads as TGTGCCAGTAGTACCCCCCCGGGGCGCTCTGGGGCCAACGTCCTGACTTTC. Protein sequence: CASSTPPGRSGANVLTF.

CDR3 in amino acids: CASDTGGAGTGELFF. The CDR3 DNA follows: TGTGCCAGCGATACAGGGGGCGCTGGGACCGGGGAGCTGTTTTTT. The chain recombines TRBV28 with TRBJ2-2, with 9 bases identical to TRBD1. Losses at the gene ends were 8 bases for V and 5 bases for J; bases not matched to a gene: 9. CDR3 length: 15 amino acids. CDR1 and CDR2 (germline): MDHEN, SYDVKM.

Only a few counts were recorded for this clonotype. V usage is TRBV29-1 and J usage is TRBJ2-5; D possibly matches TRBD1 or TRBD2 (5 bases each). From germline, CDR1 is SQVTM and CDR2 ANQGSEA. The CDR3 has 19 residues. V lost 0 bases and J lost 6, with 29 bases in between. The DNA of the CDR3 is TGCAGCGTTGAAGACGGGCCTAGATGGGGCGCGCAACGGGGAAAGACCCAGTACTTC. Its protein is CSVEDGPRWGAQRGKTQYF.

This clonotype has a handful of counts. V and J are TRBV7-4 and TRBJ2-2; possible D gene TRBD1, 5 bases. This CDR3 spans 15 amino acids. Germline V gives CDR1 SGHVT, CDR2 SQSDAQ. V lost 5 bases and J lost 5, with 15 bases in between. In nucleotides, the CDR3 is TGTGCCAGCAGCGGGGCGAACAGGCGGACCGGGGAGCTGTTTTTT. Residues: CASSGANRRTGELFF.

This clonotype was counted between two and nine times. This chain joins TRBV28 and TRBJ2-2; tentatively, D is TRBD1 or TRBD2 (5 bases each). This CDR3 has 15 residues. The germline V and J ends were trimmed by 6 bases and 0 bases, with 11 bases remaining between them. The germline V gene has CDR1 MDHEN and CDR2 SYDVKM. For the CDR3, the DNA is TGTGCCAGCAGAAATTGGGGGTCGAACACCGGGGAGCTGTTTTTT. Translating it yields CASRNWGSNTGELFF.

This clonotype was recorded many times. The chain combines TRBV14 with TRBJ2-3; TRBD1 might be the D (5 bases). This CDR3 is 15 amino acids long. V shed 2 bases and J shed 2 bases, with 11 bases lying between them. The germline V gene has CDR1 SGHDN and CDR2 FVKESK. CDR3 sequence (DNA): TGTGCCAGCAGCCAATCCGACAGCAACACAGATACGCAGTATTTT. Translating gives CASSQSDSNTDTQYF. The full variable domain, rest sourced from reference TRBV14 and TRBJ2-3, is EAGVTQFPSHSVIEKGQTVTLRCDPISGHDNLYWYRRVMGKEIKFLLHFVKESKQDESGMPNNRFLAERTGGTYSTLKVQPAELEDSGVYFCASSQSDSNTDTQYFGPGTRLTVL.

This clonotype showed up many times. The chain combines TRBV4-2 with TRBJ2-6; D is ambiguous. Trimming removed 4 bases from V and 4 bases from J, with 8 bases in between. The CDR3 runs 14 residues. Per germline, CDR1 LGHNA and CDR2 YNFKEQ. CDR3 in amino acids: CASSPGRGANVLTF. Written as DNA, the CDR3 is TGTGCCAGCAGCCCAGGACGCGGGGCCAACGTCCTGACTTTC.

V is TRBV5-1 and J is TRBJ2-3; D possibly corresponds to TRBD2 (5 bases). Per germline, CDR1 SGHRS and CDR2 YFSETQ. The CDR3 length is 15 residues. Trimming pared 3 bases from V and 2 bases from J, leaving 13 bases between. The CDR3 nucleotides read TGCGCCAGCAGCTCGGTGAGGGCCGCCACAGATACGCAGTATTTT. Encoded protein: CASSSVRAATDTQYF.

The chain joins TRBV9 to TRBJ2-7; D remains ambiguous. Germline V CDR1 and CDR2: SGDLS, YYNGEE. CDR3 length: 17 amino acids. Trimming removed 0 bases at V and 7 bases at J, with 23 bases between. The CDR3 protein is CASSVGALPGPVGEQYF. CDR3 DNA sequence: TGTGCCAGCAGCGTAGGAGCGCTTCCGGGCCCAGTGGGGGAGCAGTACTTC.

The sample holds many counts of this clonotype. The CDR3 DNA follows: TGTGCCAGCAGCTTGGCGGGGGGAGCAGATACGCAGTATTTT. It specifies CASSLAGGADTQYF. The chain links TRBV7-2 to TRBJ2-3, with TRBD2 matching 8 bases. V lost 3 bases to trimming and J lost 4 bases; unmatched junction nucleotides: 3. Germline V gene sequence: CDR1 SGHTA, CDR2 FQGNSA. The CDR3 has 14 residues.

This clonotype was observed at least ten times. The chain couples TRBV4-1 to TRBJ2-4; a possible D gene is TRBD2 (6 bases). Germline V gene lookup returns CDR1 MGHRA and CDR2 YSYEKL. Trimming stripped 4 bases from V and 1 base from J, with 8 bases between. This CDR3 has 14 residues. The CDR3 loop reads CASSLRDAKNIQYF. The CDR3 bases are TGCGCCAGCAGCCTGCGGGACGCCAAAAACATTCAGTACTTC.

The gene calls are TRBV6-1 and TRBJ2-4; 7 bases are shared with TRBD1. The CDR3 is 16 residues long. The V gene end was trimmed by 5 bases and the J gene end by 1 base; junction bases not matched to a gene: 8. Germline loops: CDR1 MNHNS, CDR2 SASEGT. Here the CDR3 DNA reads TGTGCCAGCAGTCGGACAGGTTGGAGGGCCAAAAACATTCAGTACTTC. Protein product: CASSRTGWRAKNIQYF.

This clonotype was counted only a few times. A junction boundary mismatches the germline segment, possibly from a read error. The V gene is TRBV5-4, the J gene TRBJ2-1, with a weak D call TRBD2 (6 bases). The CDR3 spans 15 residues. Germline V gives CDR1 SGHNT, CDR2 YYREEE (reference sequence). CDR3 coding DNA: TGTGCCAGCAGTCAGTTGGGGGGACCCTCTAGCTCCGGGATCTTC. It encodes CASSQLGGPSSSGIF.